This T cell receptor (beta chain) comes out of a study of blood T cell repertoires in COVID-19. Study-wide context: From T cells, B-cell-depleted T cells, or PBMCs came the material, which was cDNA or gDNA.

The Seattle site enrolled patients during active infection and followed them longitudinally. In the authors' workflow: Counts of nucleated cells, estimated from reference gene primer amplification, were obtained. Here immunoSEQ multiplex PCR was the method, and the copy in TCRdb shows in-frame clones only, minus some. V and J calls and clone size follow that table, whereas D and trimming were derived from the DNA. This table has approximately 250,000 clones, 80% to 95% appearing once. Trimming took off 2 bases at V and 0 bases at J, with 14 bases between the two ends. From germline, CDR1 is LGHDT and CDR2 YNNKEL (reference sequence). The CDR3 extends over 17 amino acids.

The chain couples TRBV3-1 (or the pseudogene TRBV3-2) to TRBJ1-3, with no clear D. The sequenced sample was peripheral blood. The sequence derives from a man aged 25-40 years with COVID-19, enrolled during active disease. CDR3 protein: CASSQLRGGISGNTIYF. In DNA, the CDR3 is TGTGCCAGCAGCCAACTTAGAGGAGGCATCTCTGGAAACACCATATATTTT.